This T cell receptor beta chain was sequenced for a study of CD8+ T cells in alopecia areata. Study-level points and caveats: Uncertainty about whether baseline CD8+ expansion is linked to response remains, with one nonresponder.

As to treatment: oral pan-JAK inhibitor, 5-10 mg twice daily. Investigators isolated RNA and reverse transcribed it into cDNA to act as the sequencing template. Here immunoSEQ multiplex PCR was the method, and the copy in TCRdb shows in-frame clones only, minus some. The sample lists 90,000 to 150,000 clones, about half occurring once. About this clone: Its cognate antigen is unknown.

The CDR3 runs 13 residues. Germline lookup yields CDR1 SQVTM and CDR2 ANQGSEA. V gave up 6 bases and J gave up 4 bases, with 12 bases separating them. The chain links TRBV29-1 to TRBJ1-4; D is perhaps TRBD1 (5 bases). Sequenced material: CD4+ T cells sorted from blood, taken at week 4, from a patient treated with tofacitinib. This clonotype originated in a human donor with alopecia areata. CDR3: CSVIDSFNEKLFF. The DNA of the CDR3 is TGCAGCGTCATTGACAGCTTTAATGAAAAACTGTTTTTT.